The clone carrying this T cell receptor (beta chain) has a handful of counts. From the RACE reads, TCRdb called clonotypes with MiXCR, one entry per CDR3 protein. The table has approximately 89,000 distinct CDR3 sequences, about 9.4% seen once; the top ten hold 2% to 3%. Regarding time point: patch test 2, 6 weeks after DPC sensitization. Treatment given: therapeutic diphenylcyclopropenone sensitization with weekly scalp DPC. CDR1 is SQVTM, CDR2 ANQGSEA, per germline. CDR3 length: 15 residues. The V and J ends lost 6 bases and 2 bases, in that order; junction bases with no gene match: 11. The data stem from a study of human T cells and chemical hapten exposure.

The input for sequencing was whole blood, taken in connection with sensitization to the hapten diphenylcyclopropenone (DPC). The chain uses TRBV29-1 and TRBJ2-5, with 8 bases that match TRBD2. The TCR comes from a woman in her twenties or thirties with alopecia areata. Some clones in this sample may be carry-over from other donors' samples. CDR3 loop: CSVPDTSGYQETQYF. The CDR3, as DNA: TGCAGCGTCCCTGACACTAGCGGTTATCAAGAGACCCAGTACTTC.